This paragraph reports one T cell receptor beta chain. Its antigen is not identified. The sample belongs to a study of CD8 T cells in Susac syndrome. Overall study results and limits: It was acknowledged by the study that relatively few individuals were included in its TCR sequencing and HLA analysis.

The CDR3 is made up of 11 amino acids. V lost 5 bases and J lost 8, with 9 bases in between. When the RNA was reverse transcribed, random hexamers were used with an input of roughly 0.5 to 1 ug. By means of immunoSEQ multiplex PCR, TCR beta CDR3 spanning 54 Vbeta and 13 Jbeta underwent amplification. TCRdb used MiXCR to reprocess the immunoSEQ multiplex PCR reads, holding one entry per CDR3 protein. In the table there are 250,000 to 300,000 distinct CDR3 sequences, around 84% of which are singletons. This clonotype originated in a human donor with multiple sclerosis. Sample: CD8+ T cells from PBMCs. The rearrangement joins TRBV12-3 or TRBV12-4 to TRBJ1-1; no definite D call. The CDR3 DNA reads as TGTGCCAGCAGTGGGAGTATAGAAGCTTTCTTT. The encoded protein is CASSGSIEAFF.